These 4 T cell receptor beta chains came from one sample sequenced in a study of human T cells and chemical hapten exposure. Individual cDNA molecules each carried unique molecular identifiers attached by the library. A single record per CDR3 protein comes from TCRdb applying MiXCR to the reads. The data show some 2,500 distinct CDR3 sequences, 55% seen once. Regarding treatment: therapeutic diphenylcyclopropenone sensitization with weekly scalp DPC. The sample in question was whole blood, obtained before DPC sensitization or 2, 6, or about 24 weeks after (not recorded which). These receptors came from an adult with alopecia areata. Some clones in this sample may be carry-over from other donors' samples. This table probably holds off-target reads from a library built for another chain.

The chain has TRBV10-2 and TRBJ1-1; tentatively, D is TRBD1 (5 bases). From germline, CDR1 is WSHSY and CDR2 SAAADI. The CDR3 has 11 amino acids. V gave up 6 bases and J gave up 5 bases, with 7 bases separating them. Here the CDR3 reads CASRRGTEAFF. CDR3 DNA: TGCGCCAGCAGGAGGGGTACTGAAGCTTTCTTT.

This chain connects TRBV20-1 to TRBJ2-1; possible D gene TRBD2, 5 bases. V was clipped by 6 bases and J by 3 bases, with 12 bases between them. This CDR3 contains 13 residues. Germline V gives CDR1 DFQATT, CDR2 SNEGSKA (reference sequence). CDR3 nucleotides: TGCAGTGCGGGCCAACTAGTCTACAATGAGCAGTTCTTC. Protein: CSAGQLVYNEQFF.

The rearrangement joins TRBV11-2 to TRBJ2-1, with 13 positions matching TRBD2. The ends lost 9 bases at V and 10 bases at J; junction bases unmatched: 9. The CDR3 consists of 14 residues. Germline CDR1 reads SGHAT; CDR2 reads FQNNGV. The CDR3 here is CASHAGLAGNEQFF. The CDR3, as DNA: TGTGCCAGTCACGCGGGACTAGCGGGAAACGAGCAGTTCTTC.

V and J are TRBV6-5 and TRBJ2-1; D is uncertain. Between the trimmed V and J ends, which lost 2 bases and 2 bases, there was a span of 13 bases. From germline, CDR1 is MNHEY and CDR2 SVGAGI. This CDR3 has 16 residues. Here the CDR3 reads CASSYKGTTTYNEQFF. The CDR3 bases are TGTGCCAGCAGTTACAAAGGTACCACCACCTACAATGAGCAGTTCTTC.